The clone carrying this T cell receptor (beta chain) showed up many times. Its antigen is unidentified. The CDR3 totals 16 residues. V gave up 1 base and J gave up 4 bases; unmatched junction bases: 3. The germline V gene has CDR1 SGHVS and CDR2 FNYEAQ. This sample is part of a study of metastatic and nonmetastatic thyroid tumors. Study at large: Repertoires from blood and tumor or nodule tissue of malignant and benign thyroid patients were compared.

Authors' processing steps: To classify distant metastasis in papillary thyroid cancer, a model was built from CDR3 differences across clinicopathological groups. TCRdb re-called clones from the PCR reads using MiXCR. TCRdb's processing, not the authors', yielded these V and J calls. Of fewer than 4,500 clones listed, 23% are singletons. Notes on the study in general: The study reportedly found significantly higher TCR beta diversity in malignant thyroid tumors than benign nodules, in blood and tumor.

Nobody among the patients had been given any treatment before thyroid surgery. Material for sequencing was tumor tissue. This sequence joins TRBV7-6 and TRBJ2-2, with 10 bases matching TRBD1. The receptor was derived from a male donor with papillary thyroid cancer or a benign thyroid nodule (not recorded which). Some clones in this sample may be carry-over from other donors' samples. CDR3 amino acids: CASSLVGQGGTGELFF. CDR3 nucleotide sequence: TGTGCCAGCAGCTTAGTTGGACAGGGGGGCACCGGGGAGCTGTTTTTT.